This T cell receptor beta chain was captured by sequencing in a study of CD8+ T cells in alopecia areata. Study results and caveats: A large proportion of expanded lesional clones were detected persisting in scalp and blood during tofacitinib. Lesional scalp exceeded normal scalp in clonality, especially in alopecia totalis/universalis.

RNA, once extracted, was reverse transcribed into cDNA for use as the sequencing template. Method: immunoSEQ multiplex PCR; TCRdb's copy keeps in-frame clones and lacks some. Among roughly 200,000 clones listed, roughly two fifths were seen once. The junction had 10 bases not matched to a gene; V was cut back by 4 bases and J by 4 bases. CDR3 length: 16 residues. CDR1 and CDR2 from the germline V gene are SQVTM and ANQGSEA. Stated treatment: oral pan-JAK inhibitor, 5-10 mg twice daily. PBMC-derived CD4+ and CD8+ T cells were sorted. As regards this clone: Its antigen remains unidentified.

The TCR sequence derives from a human donor with alopecia areata. V and J are TRBV29-1 and TRBJ1-5, with 10 bases fitting TRBD1. The sequencing here drew on CD4+ T cells sorted from blood, taken around week 31, from a patient treated with tofacitinib. Here the CDR3 DNA reads TGCAGCGTTGTTTTGTGGACAGGGGGACCTAATCAGCCCCAGCATTTT. Amino acids: CSVVLWTGGPNQPQHF. The whole variable domain, remainder taken from reference TRBV29-1 and TRBJ1-5, is SAVISQKPSRDICQRGTSLTIQCQVDSQVTMMFWYRQQPGQSLTLIATANQGSEATYESGFVIDKFPISRPNLTFSTLTVSNMSPEDSSIYLCSVVLWTGGPNQPQHFGDGTRLSIL.